The 14 T cell receptor beta chains listed next were all sequenced from one sample in a study of beta chain features in type 1 diabetes (dated by TCRdb to about 2018). Overall study outcomes, separate from this receptor: Type 1 diabetes patients showed a moderate but significant shortening of TCRB CDR3 length in all four CD4+ subsets.

Receptor amplification or capture employed the immunoSEQ multiplex PCR assay. The entire isolated RNA was reverse transcribed using the High Capacity cDNA Reverse Transcription Kit, and thus expressed TCRB transcripts were sequenced. The immuneACCESS repertoire file appears here via TCRdb, limited to in-frame rearrangements. These files lack a portion of the clones; in checked studies, under half of the deficit traces to unresolved V genes, and the cause of the others is not known. The sample yields some 25,000 clones; 55% to 60% were counted once. Approximately 1.5% of the sample comes from the top ten. These TCRs are of unknown antigen specificity. Specimen: Tregs from blood. According to the study, the label for this sample's cell subset or site signals: regulatory CD4+ T cells. The receptors originated from a young woman with type 1 diabetes.

The chain has TRBV7-9 and TRBJ2-5; D may be TRBD2 (5 bases). Germline assignment: CDR1 SEHNR and CDR2 FQNEAQ (reference sequence). CDR3 length: 15 amino acids. V was pared by 2 bases and J by 1 base, with 11 bases between. The CDR3 DNA reads as TGTGCCAGCAGCTTACCAAGGACTTTCCAAGAGACCCAGTACTTC. As protein: CASSLPRTFQETQYF.

The table lists this clone with a few counts. The chain has TRBV19 and TRBJ2-7; tentatively, D is TRBD2 (6 bases). The CDR3 contains 15 residues. The ends were cut back, 6 bases at V and 2 bases at J, with 17 bases in the middle. The germline CDR1 and CDR2 sequences are LNHDA and SQIVND (reference sequence). The CDR3 spells CASSPSGADPYEQYF. CDR3 nucleotides: TGTGCCAGTAGCCCGTCGGGAGCGGATCCCTACGAGCAGTACTTC.

This clone was picked up a small number of times. The chain couples TRBV7-9 to TRBJ2-5, with 11 bases identical to TRBD2. Unmatched junction bases numbered 4, after V lost 2 bases and J lost 5 bases. The CDR3 has 15 amino acids. From germline, CDR1 is SEHNR and CDR2 FQNEAQ (reference sequence). CDR3 DNA sequence: TGTGCCAGCAGCTTACTAGCGGGAGGAGGGGAGACCCAGTACTTC. Amino acid sequence: CASSLLAGGGETQYF.

V gene TRBV7-9 combines with J gene TRBJ2-5, with 7 bases aligning to TRBD1. Matching the DNA end better, TRBJ2-7 makes the J call doubtful. Germline V gene sequence: CDR1 SEHNR, CDR2 FQNEAQ (reference sequence). This CDR3 is 13 amino acids long. For the CDR3, the DNA is TGTGCCAGCAGCTTAGAAGGGGGCCACGAGCAGTACTTC. It specifies CASSLEGGHEQYF.

This clone was picked up a small number of times. V and J are TRBV11-2 and TRBJ2-1; tentatively, D is TRBD1 (6 bases). The CDR3 loop spans 16 amino acids. Germline CDR1 is SGHAT and CDR2 is FQNNGV. With 5 bases removed from V and 0 bases from J, the gap between germline ends came to 14 bases. CDR3 protein: CASSPQGLSSYNEQFF. CDR3 sequence (DNA): TGTGCCAGCAGCCCCCAGGGGCTTAGCTCCTACAATGAGCAGTTCTTC.

The rearrangement joins TRBV13 to TRBJ2-6; the D is unclear. Trimming removed 6 bases from V and 0 bases from J, with 15 bases in between. There are 17 residues in the CDR3. Per germline, CDR1 PRHDT and CDR2 FYEKMQ (reference sequence). CDR3 nucleotides: TGTGCCAGCAGGGGCTCCTATTCAAGCTCTGGGGCCAACGTCCTGACTTTC. Translated: CASRGSYSSSGANVLTF. Variable domain in full (rest from reference TRBV13 and TRBJ2-6): AAGVIQSPRHLIKEKRETATLKCYPIPRHDTVYWYQQGPGQDPQFLISFYEKMQSDKGSIPDRFSAQQFSDYHSELNMSSLELGDSALYFCASRGSYSSSGANVLTFGAGSRLTVL.

V is TRBV5-1 and J is TRBJ1-1; a possible D gene is TRBD1 (5 bases). This CDR3 spans 14 amino acids. The V gene lost 6 bases and the J gene lost 4 bases, with 16 bases spanning the gap. Germline assignment: CDR1 SGHRS and CDR2 YFSETQ. The CDR3 DNA is TGCGCCAGCACTGCAGGGTATTCGAGCACTGAAGCTTTCTTT. This encodes CASTAGYSSTEAFF.

The rearrangement links TRBV5-1 to TRBJ2-5; TRBD2 matches 8 bases. Germline CDR1 SGHRS, CDR2 YFSETQ. This CDR3 is 16 amino acids long. The trim removed 4 bases at V and 2 bases at J, leaving 10 bases unmatched. For the CDR3, the DNA is TGCGCCAGCAGCGTTATGGGACTAGGGGAACAAGAGACCCAGTACTTC. Amino acids: CASSVMGLGEQETQYF.

The chain has TRBV7-2 and TRBJ2-2, with a tentative D call TRBD1 (5 bases). The CDR3 length is 13 residues. Looked up from germline, CDR1 is SGHTA and CDR2 is FQGNSA. The V end lost 6 bases, the J end lost 5 bases, and 10 bases lay between the germline ends. The CDR3 DNA is TGTGCCAGCAGACCGCAGGGAACCGGGGAGCTGTTTTTT. This codes for CASRPQGTGELFF.

This chain connects TRBV19 to TRBJ2-2, with 11 bases that match TRBD1. CDR1 and CDR2 (germline): LNHDA, SQIVND (reference sequence). Trimming took 8 bases from V and 5 from J; bases not matched to a gene: 13. The CDR3 runs 17 residues. The CDR3 region is CASRDRGASGITGELFF. Here the CDR3 DNA reads TGTGCCAGTCGGGACAGGGGGGCTAGCGGGATAACCGGGGAGCTGTTTTTT.

The J gene is TRBJ2-7, the V gene TRBV23-1, with TRBD1 matching over 9 bases. TRBV23-1 is labeled an ORF, and its function is uncertain. The ends lost 0 bases at V and 5 bases at J; junction bases unmatched: 8. The CDR3 consists of 16 residues. CDR3 residues: CASSQSVETGGNEQYV. The CDR3, as DNA: TGCGCCAGCAGTCAATCGGTTGAGACAGGGGGGAACGAGCAGTACGTC.

A few counts support this clone. This chain links TRBV30 with TRBJ2-5; unclear D gene. Trimming cost V 5 bases and J 3 bases, with 13 bases left between them. There are 13 residues in the CDR3. CDR1 is GTSNPN, CDR2 SVGIG, per germline (reference sequence). CDR3: CAWSPNGEETQYF. The CDR3 DNA is TGTGCCTGGTCACCGAACGGTGAAGAGACCCAGTACTTC.

This chain joins TRBV6-5 and TRBJ1-5; 7 positions match TRBD1. Germline assignment: CDR1 MNHEY and CDR2 SVGAGI. The junction had 9 bases not matched to a gene; V was cut back by 6 bases and J by 4 bases. CDR3 length: 15 amino acids. CDR3: CASRQGDSPNQPQHF. Here the CDR3 DNA reads TGTGCCAGCAGGCAGGGGGACAGCCCTAATCAGCCCCAGCATTTT.

The chain uses TRBV4-3 and TRBJ1-2; no clear D. Germline V gives CDR1 LGHNA, CDR2 YSLEER. This CDR3 spans 16 amino acids. Trimming took 1 base from V and 8 from J, leaving 20 bases between them. The CDR3 is CASSQVVLRGRGGYTF. CDR3 DNA sequence: TGCGCCAGCAGCCAAGTGGTCTTGCGAGGTCGCGGGGGCTACACCTTC.